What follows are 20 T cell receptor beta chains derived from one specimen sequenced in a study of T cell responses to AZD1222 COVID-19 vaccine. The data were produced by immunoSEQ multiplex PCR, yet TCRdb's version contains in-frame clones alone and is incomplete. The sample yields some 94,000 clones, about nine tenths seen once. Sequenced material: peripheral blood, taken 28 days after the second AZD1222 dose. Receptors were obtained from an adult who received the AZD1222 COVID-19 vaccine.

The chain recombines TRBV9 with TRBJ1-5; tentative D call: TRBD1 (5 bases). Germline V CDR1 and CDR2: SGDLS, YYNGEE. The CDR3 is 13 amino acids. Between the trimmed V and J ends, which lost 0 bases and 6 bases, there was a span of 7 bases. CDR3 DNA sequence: TGTGCCAGCAGCGTAGCTGGGGGTCAGCCCCAGCATTTT. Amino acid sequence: CASSVAGGQPQHF.

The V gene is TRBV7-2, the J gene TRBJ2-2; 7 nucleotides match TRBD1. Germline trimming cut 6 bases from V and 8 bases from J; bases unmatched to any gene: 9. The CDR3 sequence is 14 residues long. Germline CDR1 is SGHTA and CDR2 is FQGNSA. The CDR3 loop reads CASRYRDSPGELFF. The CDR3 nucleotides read TGTGCCAGCAGGTACAGGGACAGCCCAGGGGAGCTGTTTTTT.

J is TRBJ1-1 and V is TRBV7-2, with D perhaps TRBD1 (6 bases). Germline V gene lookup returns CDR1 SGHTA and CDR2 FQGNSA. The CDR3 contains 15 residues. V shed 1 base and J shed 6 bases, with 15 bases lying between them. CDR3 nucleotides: TGTGCCAGCAGCTTAGGGTTTAGGGGGGTCCCTGAAGCTTTCTTT. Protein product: CASSLGFRGVPEAFF.

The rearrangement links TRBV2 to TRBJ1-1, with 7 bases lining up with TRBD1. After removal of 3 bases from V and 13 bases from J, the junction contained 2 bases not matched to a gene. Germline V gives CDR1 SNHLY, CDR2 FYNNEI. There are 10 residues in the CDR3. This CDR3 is CASSDRGNFF. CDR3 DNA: TGTGCCAGCAGTGACAGGGGGAATTTCTTT. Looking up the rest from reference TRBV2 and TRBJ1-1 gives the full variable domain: EPEVTQTPSHQVTQMGQEVILRCVPISNHLYFYWYRQILGQKVEFLVSFYNNEISEKSEIFDDQFSVERPDGSNFTLKIRSTKLEDSAMYFCASSDRGNFFGQGTRLTVV.

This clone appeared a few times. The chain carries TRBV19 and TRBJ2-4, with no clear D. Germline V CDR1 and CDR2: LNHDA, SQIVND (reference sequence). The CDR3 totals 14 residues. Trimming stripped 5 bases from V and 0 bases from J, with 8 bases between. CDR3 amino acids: CASSPELAKNIQYF. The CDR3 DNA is TGTGCCAGTAGTCCGGAGTTAGCCAAAAACATTCAGTACTTC.

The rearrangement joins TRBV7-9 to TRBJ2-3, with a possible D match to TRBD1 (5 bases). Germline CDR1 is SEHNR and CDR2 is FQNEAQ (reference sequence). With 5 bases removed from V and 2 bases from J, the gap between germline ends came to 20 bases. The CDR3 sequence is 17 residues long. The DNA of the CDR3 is TGTGCCAGCAGCCCAAACCCTCGGCACAGGTACACAGATACGCAGTATTTT. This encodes CASSPNPRHRYTDTQYF.

The CDR3 nucleotides are TGTGCCAGCAGTTTATCCACAAGTAGAGGCGGTACTGAAGCTTTCTTT. It yields the protein CASSLSTSRGGTEAFF. This rearrangement joins TRBV27 to TRBJ1-1; D ambiguous. The CDR3 loop spans 16 amino acids. Per the germline V gene, CDR1 is MNHEY and CDR2 is SMNVEV (reference sequence). V lost 0 bases to trimming and J lost 5 bases, with 16 bases between them.

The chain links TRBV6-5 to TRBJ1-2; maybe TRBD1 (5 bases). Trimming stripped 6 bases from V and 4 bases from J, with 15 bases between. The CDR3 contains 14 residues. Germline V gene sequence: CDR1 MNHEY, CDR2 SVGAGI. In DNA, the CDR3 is TGTGCCAGCAGGGGCCGGGGCGACGGCTATGGCTACACCTTC. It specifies CASRGRGDGYGYTF.

The CDR3 coding sequence is TGTGCCAGCAGTCCCCAGACTAGTTTGGAGACCCAGTACTTC. Protein product: CASSPQTSLETQYF. The J gene is TRBJ2-5, the V gene TRBV6-5; D may be TRBD2 (6 bases). CDR3 length equals 14 residues. Germline V gives CDR1 MNHEY, CDR2 SVGAGI. V was clipped by 5 bases and J by 5 bases, with 15 bases between them.

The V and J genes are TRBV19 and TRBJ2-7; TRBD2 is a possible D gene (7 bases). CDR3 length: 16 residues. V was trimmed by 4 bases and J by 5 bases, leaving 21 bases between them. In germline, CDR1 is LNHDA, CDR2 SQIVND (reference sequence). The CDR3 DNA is TGTGCCAGTAGTACTCCGGGGAGGGCAGGGGAGGACGAGCAGTACTTC. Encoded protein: CASSTPGRAGEDEQYF.

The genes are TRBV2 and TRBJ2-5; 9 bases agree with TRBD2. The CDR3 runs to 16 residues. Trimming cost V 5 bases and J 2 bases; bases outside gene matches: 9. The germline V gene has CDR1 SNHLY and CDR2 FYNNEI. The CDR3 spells CASSPAGLAGQETQYF. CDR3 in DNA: TGTGCCAGCAGTCCAGCCGGGCTAGCGGGGCAAGAGACCCAGTACTTC.

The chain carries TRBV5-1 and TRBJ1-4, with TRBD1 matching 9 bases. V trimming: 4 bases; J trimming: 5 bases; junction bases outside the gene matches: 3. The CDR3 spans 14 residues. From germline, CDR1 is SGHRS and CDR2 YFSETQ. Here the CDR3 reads CASSLGTGNEKLFF. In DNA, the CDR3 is TGCGCCAGCAGCCTTGGGACAGGGAATGAAAAACTGTTTTTT. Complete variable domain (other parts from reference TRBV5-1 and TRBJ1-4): KAGVTQTPRYLIKTRGQQVTLSCSPISGHRSVSWYQQTPGQGLQFLFEYFSETQRNKGNFPGRFSGRQFSNSRSEMNVSTLELGDSALYLCASSLGTGNEKLFFGSGTQLSVL.

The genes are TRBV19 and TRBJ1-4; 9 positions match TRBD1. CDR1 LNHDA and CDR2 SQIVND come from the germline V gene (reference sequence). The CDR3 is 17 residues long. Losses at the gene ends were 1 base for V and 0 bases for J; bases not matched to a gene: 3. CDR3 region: CASSIVDRGPTNEKLFF. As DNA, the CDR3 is TGTGCCAGTAGTATAGTGGACAGGGGCCCAACTAATGAAAAACTGTTTTTT.

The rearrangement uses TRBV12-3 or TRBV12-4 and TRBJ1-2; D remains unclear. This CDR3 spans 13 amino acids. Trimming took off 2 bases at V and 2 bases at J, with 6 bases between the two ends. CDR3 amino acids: CASSLPENYGYTF. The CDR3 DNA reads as TGTGCCAGCAGTTTACCGGAGAACTATGGCTACACCTTC.

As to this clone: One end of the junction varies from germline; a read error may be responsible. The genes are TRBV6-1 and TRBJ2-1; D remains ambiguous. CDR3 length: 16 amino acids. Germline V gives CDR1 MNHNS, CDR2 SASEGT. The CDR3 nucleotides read TGTGCCAGCAGCGAAGAAGGAGCCTCGGCCTACAATGAGCAGTTCTTC. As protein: CASSEEGASAYNEQFF.

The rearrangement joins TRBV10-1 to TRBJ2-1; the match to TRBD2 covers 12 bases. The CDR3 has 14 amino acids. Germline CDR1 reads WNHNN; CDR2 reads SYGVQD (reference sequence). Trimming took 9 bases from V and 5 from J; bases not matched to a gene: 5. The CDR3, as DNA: TGCGCCAGTTCCCTAGCGGGGGGGAACAATGAGCAGTTCTTC. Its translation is CASSLAGGNNEQFF.

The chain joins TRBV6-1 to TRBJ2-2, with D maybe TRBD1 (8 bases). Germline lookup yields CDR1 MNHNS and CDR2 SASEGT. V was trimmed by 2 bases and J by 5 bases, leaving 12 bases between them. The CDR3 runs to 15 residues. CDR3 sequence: CASSETGGVTGELFF. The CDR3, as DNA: TGTGCCAGCAGTGAAACAGGGGGGGTGACCGGGGAGCTGTTTTTT.

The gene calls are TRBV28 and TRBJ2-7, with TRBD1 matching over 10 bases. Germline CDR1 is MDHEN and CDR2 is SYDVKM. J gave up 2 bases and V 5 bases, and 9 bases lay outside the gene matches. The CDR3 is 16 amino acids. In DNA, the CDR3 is TGTGCCAGCAGTGGACCGAGCGGGACAGGGGCCTACGAGCAGTACTTC. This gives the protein CASSGPSGTGAYEQYF.

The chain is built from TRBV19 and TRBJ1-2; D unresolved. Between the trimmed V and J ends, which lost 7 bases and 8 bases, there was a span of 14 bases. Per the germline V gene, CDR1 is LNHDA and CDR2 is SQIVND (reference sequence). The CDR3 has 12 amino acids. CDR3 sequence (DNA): TGTGCCAGTAAAATCCCCCTAGGGGGCTACACCTTC. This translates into CASKIPLGGYTF.

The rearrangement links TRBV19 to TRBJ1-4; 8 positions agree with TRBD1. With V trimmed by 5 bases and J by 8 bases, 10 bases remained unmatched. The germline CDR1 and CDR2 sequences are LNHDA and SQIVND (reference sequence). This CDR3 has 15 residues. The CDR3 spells CASSLGDRTTEKLFF. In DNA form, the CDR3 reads TGTGCCAGTAGTCTAGGGGACAGGACGACCGAAAAACTGTTTTTT.